The T cell receptor (beta chain) described here comes from a study of shared clonotypes between healthy human individuals. Study-wide results and limits: Donors were few, which limited the genetic and exposure-history diversity represented. Among non-shared clonotypes, generation probabilities were lower than among those shared by all four donors. Memory subsets generally showed smaller estimated richness than naive subsets did.

The J segment lost 3 bases and the V segment lost 5 bases, leaving 10 bases of the junction unmatched. The length of the CDR3 is 15 residues. The V gene's germline CDR1 is SEHNR and CDR2 FQNEAQ (reference sequence). Naive CD8 cells lacked CD45RO and underwent positive selection for CCR7, leaving out terminally differentiated effector memory CD45RA+ cells. Clones were sequenced by immunoSEQ multiplex PCR, and TCRdb holds only the in-frame ones, with some missing. The sample includes 750,000 to 1,000,000 clones, 80% to 95% of them seen just once. As regards this clone: What it binds is not known.

This rearrangement joins TRBV7-9 to TRBJ2-7, with 7 bases lining up with TRBD2. The sequence was collected from a young man in good health. The sequencing sample was made of naive CD8+ T cells sorted from blood. In DNA, the CDR3 is TGTGCCAGCAGCAACCGGGACTACGACTACTACGAGCAGTACTTC. Translating gives CASSNRDYDYYEQYF.